These T cell receptor beta chains were read from a single sample in a study of cytomegalovirus exposure and HLA in healthy donors. Sequencing was performed with immunoSEQ multiplex PCR; in TCRdb, only in-frame clones are kept and a portion is missing. The table has under 200,000 clones, 70% to 80% seen once; the top ten hold around 1.9%. Sequenced material: PBMCs. These receptors originate from a man aged 25-40 years in good health and CMV-seronegative. Both conserved end residues are part of each CDR3. The D gene is left open where the match is weak. Some rows mark clone size as missing; the rest say once, few, many or name a class of expanded clone.

clone size: NA
D gene: TRBD2
J gene: TRBJ2-1
V gene: TRBV5-1
CDR3 DNA: TGCGCCAGCAGGACGGGACTAGCGGGAGTGGATGAGCAGTTCTTC
CDR3 protein: CASRTGLAGVDEQFF

clone size: NA
D gene: NA
J gene: TRBJ2-1
V gene: TRBV5-1
CDR3 DNA: TGCGCCAGCAGCTTGGGACAGAGCTCCTACAATGAGCAGTTCTTC
CDR3 protein: CASSLGQSSYNEQFF

clone size: NA
D gene: TRBD1
J gene: TRBJ2-5
V gene: TRBV11-2
CDR3 DNA: TGTGCCAGCAGCCCTCAGGGGGTCATCGAGACCCAGTACTTC
CDR3 protein: CASSPQGVIETQYF

clone size: once
D gene: NA
J gene: TRBJ1-1
V gene: TRBV14
CDR3 DNA: TGTGCCAGCAGCCAGTTTCAGGGAAGTAACACTGAAGCTTTCTTT
CDR3 protein: CASSQFQGSNTEAFF

clone size: NA
D gene: NA
J gene: TRBJ2-1
V gene: TRBV5-6
CDR3 DNA: TGTGCCAGCAGCTTGCGGAGCGGAGCCTACAATGAGCAGTTCTTC
CDR3 protein: CASSLRSGAYNEQFF

clone size: NA
D gene: NA
J gene: TRBJ1-1
V gene: TRBV28
CDR3 DNA: TGTGCCAGCAGTCCACCCGGGGGGAACACTGAAGCTTTCTTT
CDR3 protein: CASSPPGGNTEAFF

clone size: NA
D gene: TRBD1
J gene: TRBJ2-7
V gene: TRBV19
CDR3 DNA: TGTGCCAGTAGTCAGACAGGGGCCGGCGAGCAGTACTTC
CDR3 protein: CASSQTGAGEQYF

clone size: NA
D gene: TRBD2
J gene: TRBJ2-1
V gene: TRBV29-1
CDR3 DNA: TGCAGCGCCATCCGACTAGCGGACTACAATGAGCAGTTCTTC
CDR3 protein: CSAIRLADYNEQFF

clone size: NA
D gene: NA
J gene: TRBJ1-4
V gene: TRBV29-1
CDR3 DNA: TGCAGCGTGATGAGGGGGAATAATGAAAAACTGTTTTTT
CDR3 protein: CSVMRGNNEKLFF

clone size: few
D gene: TRBD2
J gene: TRBJ2-1
V gene: TRBV5-1
CDR3 DNA: TGCGCCAGCAGCGACAGACTAGCGGGAGACAATGAGCAGTTCTTC
CDR3 protein: CASSDRLAGDNEQFF

clone size: NA
D gene: TRBD2
J gene: TRBJ2-1
V gene: TRBV11-3
CDR3 DNA: TGTGCCAGCAGCATTAGCGGGAGTGGTGATGAGCAGTTCTTC
CDR3 protein: CASSISGSGDEQFF

clone size: NA
D gene: TRBD2
J gene: TRBJ2-5
V gene: TRBV10-1
CDR3 DNA: TGCGCCAGCAGTGAGGCTAGCGGGAGGGCCTTGGAGACCCAGTACTTC
CDR3 protein: CASSEASGRALETQYF

clone size: NA
D gene: NA
J gene: TRBJ1-2
V gene: TRBV18
CDR3 DNA: TGTGCCAGCTCACCGCCAGGGGTACATGGCTACACCTTC
CDR3 protein: CASSPPGVHGYTF

clone size: NA
D gene: NA
J gene: TRBJ1-1
V gene: TRBV28
CDR3 DNA: TGTGCCAGCAGTTTATTTCGAGCTATGAACACTGAAGCTTTCTTT
CDR3 protein: CASSLFRAMNTEAFF

clone size: NA
D gene: NA
J gene: TRBJ1-3
V gene: TRBV6-5
CDR3 DNA: TGTGCCAGCGCCGCAGATTCTGGAAACACCATATATTTT
CDR3 protein: CASAADSGNTIYF

clone size: NA
D gene: TRBD1
J gene: TRBJ1-5
V gene: TRBV30
CDR3 DNA: TGTGCCTGGGCCACGGGACAGGGAGGAAATCAGCCCCAGCATTTT
CDR3 protein: CAWATGQGGNQPQHF

clone size: NA
D gene: NA
J gene: TRBJ1-2
V gene: TRBV11-2
CDR3 DNA: TGTGCCAGCAGCTTAGGGGAGTCCTATGGCTACACCTTC
CDR3 protein: CASSLGESYGYTF

clone size: NA
D gene: NA
J gene: TRBJ2-1
V gene: TRBV6-4
CDR3 DNA: TGTGCCAGTGCCCTTAGCGGCTCCCTGAGGGAGCAGTTCTTC
CDR3 protein: CASALSGSLREQFF

clone size: NA
D gene: NA
J gene: TRBJ2-5
V gene: TRBV7-9
CDR3 DNA: TGTGCCAGCAGCTCCACTACTGGGACAATTCAAGAGACCCAGTACTTC
CDR3 protein: CASSSTTGTIQETQYF

clone size: few
D gene: TRBD1
J gene: TRBJ1-1
V gene: TRBV28
CDR3 DNA: TGTGCCAGCAGCCAAGGACAGGGGAGCACTGAAGCTTTCTTT
CDR3 protein: CASSQGQGSTEAFF

clone size: NA
D gene: TRBD2
J gene: TRBJ2-1
V gene: TRBV5-4
CDR3 DNA: TGTGCCAGCAGCCCGGGACTAGCGGCCAGGTTGTTCTTC
CDR3 protein: CASSPGLAARLFF

clone size: few
D gene: TRBD1
J gene: TRBJ1-4
V gene: TRBV6-6
CDR3 DNA: TGTGCCAGCAGCTCAACAGGGGAAAGGCCTAATGAAAAACTGTTTTTT
CDR3 protein: CASSSTGERPNEKLFF

clone size: NA
D gene: NA
J gene: TRBJ1-4
V gene: TRBV5-4
CDR3 DNA: TGTGCCAGCAGCCCTAATGCCGAAAAACTGTTTTTT
CDR3 protein: CASSPNAEKLFF

clone size: NA
D gene: TRBD2
J gene: TRBJ2-1
V gene: TRBV28
CDR3 DNA: TGTGCCAGCAGCGCGTTGACTAGCGGGAGAACCCAGTTCTTC
CDR3 protein: CASSALTSGRTQFF

clone size: NA
D gene: TRBD1
J gene: TRBJ2-1
V gene: TRBV27
CDR3 DNA: TGTGCCAGCAGCCAACCCGACTGGGGACAGAAGCAGTTCTTC
CDR3 protein: CASSQPDWGQKQFF

clone size: once
D gene: TRBD1
J gene: TRBJ1-4
V gene: TRBV28
CDR3 DNA: TGTGCCAGCAGTTTGAGGAGTTCGACAGGGGGACGCTCAAAACTGTTTTTT
CDR3 protein: CASSLRSSTGGRSKLFF

clone size: few
D gene: NA
J gene: TRBJ2-7
V gene: TRBV6-5
CDR3 DNA: TGTGCCAGCAGTCCGACGACAGGAGGTAGGGAGCAGTACTTC
CDR3 protein: CASSPTTGGREQYF

clone size: NA
D gene: TRBD2
J gene: TRBJ2-1
V gene: TRBV19
CDR3 DNA: TGTGCCAGTAGTAAAACTAGCGGGGGTTACAATGAGCAGTTCTTC
CDR3 protein: CASSKTSGGYNEQFF

clone size: NA
D gene: NA
J gene: TRBJ2-1
V gene: TRBV29-1
CDR3 DNA: TGCAGCGTCCACAGGGTTAGGTCGAGCAATGAGCAGTTCTTC
CDR3 protein: CSVHRVRSSNEQFF

clone size: NA
D gene: NA
J gene: TRBJ2-1
V gene: TRBV2
CDR3 DNA: TGTGCCAGCAGTGAAGCCCAAACTAGGAATTACAATGAGCAGTTCTTC
CDR3 protein: CASSEAQTRNYNEQFF

clone size: NA
D gene: NA
J gene: TRBJ2-1
V gene: TRBV6-6
CDR3 DNA: TGTGCCAGCAGTTACGGACAAAGCCATTACAATGAGCAGTTCTTC
CDR3 protein: CASSYGQSHYNEQFF

clone size: NA
D gene: TRBD2
J gene: TRBJ2-1
V gene: TRBV10-1
CDR3 DNA: TGCGCCAGCAGTGATTCTTTAGGGACTAGCGGGAGTAATGAGCAGTTCTTC
CDR3 protein: CASSDSLGTSGSNEQFF

clone size: NA
D gene: NA
J gene: TRBJ1-2
V gene: TRBV10-3
CDR3 DNA: TGTGCCATCAGTGATGAGAGCCGCCCGGCCGGAGGGGGCTACACCTTC
CDR3 protein: CAISDESRPAGGGYTF

clone size: NA
D gene: NA
J gene: TRBJ1-4
V gene: TRBV30
CDR3 DNA: TGTGCCTGGAGTGTAACGGGGGGTGTCAATGAAAAACTGTTTTTT
CDR3 protein: CAWSVTGGVNEKLFF

clone size: NA
D gene: NA
J gene: TRBJ1-5
V gene: TRBV7-9
CDR3 DNA: TGTGCCAGCAGACGAAGACAGCCTGATAGCAATCAGCCCCAGCATTTT
CDR3 protein: CASRRRQPDSNQPQHF

clone size: NA
D gene: TRBD2
J gene: TRBJ2-5
V gene: TRBV15
CDR3 DNA: TGTGCCACCAGCAGAGATCCCGCCCTTAGCGGGAGCTTGGGTGAGACCCAGTACTTC
CDR3 protein: CATSRDPALSGSLGETQYF

clone size: few
D gene: NA
J gene: TRBJ1-2
V gene: TRBV19
CDR3 DNA: TGTGCCAGTAGGGGAGGGCAGGCTGGCTACACCTTC
CDR3 protein: CASRGGQAGYTF

clone size: NA
D gene: NA
J gene: TRBJ2-1
V gene: TRBV10-1
CDR3 DNA: TGCGCCAGCAGTGAGTCAAGGCAGGGCCACAATGAGCAGTTCTTC
CDR3 protein: CASSESRQGHNEQFF

clone size: NA
D gene: TRBD2
J gene: TRBJ2-7
V gene: TRBV10-3
CDR3 DNA: TGTGCCATCAGCGTGACTAGCGGGAGCTCCTACGAGCAGTACTTC
CDR3 protein: CAISVTSGSSYEQYF

clone size: once
D gene: TRBD1
J gene: TRBJ2-3
V gene: TRBV10-1
CDR3 DNA: TGCGCCAGCTCCCTTAGGACAGGGGCCGATACGCAGTATTTT
CDR3 protein: CASSLRTGADTQYF

clone size: NA
D gene: TRBD1
J gene: TRBJ2-3
V gene: TRBV9
CDR3 DNA: TGTGCCAGCAGCTCCCTAAGGGGGCCAGCAGATACGCAGTATTTT
CDR3 protein: CASSSLRGPADTQYF

clone size: NA
D gene: NA
J gene: TRBJ2-1
V gene: TRBV6-5
CDR3 DNA: TGTGCCAGCAGGGACTGGACCGACGAGCAGTTCTTC
CDR3 protein: CASRDWTDEQFF

clone size: few
D gene: NA
J gene: TRBJ2-7
V gene: TRBV5-1
CDR3 DNA: TGCGCCAGCAGCTTGGAGGACAGCAATTACGAGCAGTACTTC
CDR3 protein: CASSLEDSNYEQYF

clone size: NA
D gene: NA
J gene: TRBJ1-2
V gene: TRBV14
CDR3 DNA: TGTGCCAGCAGCCAAGTTGCGGGGGGGATCGGTGGCTACACCTTC
CDR3 protein: CASSQVAGGIGGYTF

clone size: few
D gene: TRBD2
J gene: TRBJ2-2
V gene: TRBV7-9
CDR3 DNA: TGTGCCAGCAGCTTTCTAGCGGACACCGGGGAGCTGTTTTTT
CDR3 protein: CASSFLADTGELFF